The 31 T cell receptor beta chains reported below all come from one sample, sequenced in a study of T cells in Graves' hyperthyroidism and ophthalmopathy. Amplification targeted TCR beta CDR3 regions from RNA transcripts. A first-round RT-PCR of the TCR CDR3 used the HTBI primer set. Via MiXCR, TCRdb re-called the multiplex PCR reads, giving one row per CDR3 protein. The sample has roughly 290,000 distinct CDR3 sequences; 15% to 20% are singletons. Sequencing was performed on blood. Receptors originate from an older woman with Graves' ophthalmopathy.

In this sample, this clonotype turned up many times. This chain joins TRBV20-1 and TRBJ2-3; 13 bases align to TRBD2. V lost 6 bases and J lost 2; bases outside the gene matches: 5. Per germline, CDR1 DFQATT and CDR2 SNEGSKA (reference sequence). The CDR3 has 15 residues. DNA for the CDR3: TGCAGTGCCGGGGGACTAGCGGGGTTCACAGATACGCAGTATTTT. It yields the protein CSAGGLAGFTDTQYF.

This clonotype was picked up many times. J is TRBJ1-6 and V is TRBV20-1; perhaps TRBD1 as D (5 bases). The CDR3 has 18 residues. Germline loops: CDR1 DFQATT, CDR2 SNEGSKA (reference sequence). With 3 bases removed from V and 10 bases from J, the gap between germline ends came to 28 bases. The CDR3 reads CSARRGANPNLRASPLHF. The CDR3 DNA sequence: TGCAGTGCTAGGAGAGGGGCCAACCCCAACCTACGGGCATCACCCCTCCACTTT.

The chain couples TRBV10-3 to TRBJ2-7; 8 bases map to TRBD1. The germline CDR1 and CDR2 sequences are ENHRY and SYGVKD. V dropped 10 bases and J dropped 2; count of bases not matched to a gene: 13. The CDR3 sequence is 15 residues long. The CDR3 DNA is TGTGCCACCTGGGCGGTGAGACAGGGGACCTACGAGCAGTACTTC. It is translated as CATWAVRQGTYEQYF.

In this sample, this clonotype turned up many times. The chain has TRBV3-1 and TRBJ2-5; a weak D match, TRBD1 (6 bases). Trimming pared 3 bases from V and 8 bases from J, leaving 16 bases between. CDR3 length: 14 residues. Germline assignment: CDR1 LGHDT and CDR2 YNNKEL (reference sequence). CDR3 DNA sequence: TGTGCCAGCAGCCACCGGCAGGGGATTGGAACCCAGTACTTC. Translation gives CASSHRQGIGTQYF.

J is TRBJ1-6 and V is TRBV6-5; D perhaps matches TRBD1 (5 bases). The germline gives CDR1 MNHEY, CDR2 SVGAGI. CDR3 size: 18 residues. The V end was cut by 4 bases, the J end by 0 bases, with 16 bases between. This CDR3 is CASSLLSDNFSYNSPLHF. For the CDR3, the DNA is TGTGCCAGCAGTTTATTGTCGGACAACTTCTCCTATAATTCACCCCTCCACTTT.

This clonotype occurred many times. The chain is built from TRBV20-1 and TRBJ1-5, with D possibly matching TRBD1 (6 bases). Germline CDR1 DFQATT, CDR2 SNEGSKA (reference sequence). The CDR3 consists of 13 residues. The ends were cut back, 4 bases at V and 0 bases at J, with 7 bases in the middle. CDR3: CSANRDSNQPQHF. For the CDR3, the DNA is TGCAGTGCTAACAGGGATAGCAATCAGCCCCAGCATTTT.

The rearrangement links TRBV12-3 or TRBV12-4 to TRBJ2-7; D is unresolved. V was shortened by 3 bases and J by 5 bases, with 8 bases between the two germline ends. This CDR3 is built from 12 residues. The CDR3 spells CASSFSWDEQYF. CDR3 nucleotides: TGTGCCAGCAGTTTCTCCTGGGACGAGCAGTACTTC.

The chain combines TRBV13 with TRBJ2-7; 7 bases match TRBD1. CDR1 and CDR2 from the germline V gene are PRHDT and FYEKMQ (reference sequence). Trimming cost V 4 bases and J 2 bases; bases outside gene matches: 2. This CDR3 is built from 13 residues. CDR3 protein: CASSSGTAYEQYF. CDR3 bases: TGTGCCAGCAGCTCCGGGACAGCCTACGAGCAGTACTTC.

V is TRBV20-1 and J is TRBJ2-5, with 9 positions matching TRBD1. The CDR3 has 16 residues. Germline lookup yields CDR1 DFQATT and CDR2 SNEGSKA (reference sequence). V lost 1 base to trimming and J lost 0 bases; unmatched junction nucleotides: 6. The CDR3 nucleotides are TGCAGTGCTAGAGTTTTTTGGGACAGGGACCAAGAGACCCAGTACTTC. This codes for CSARVFWDRDQETQYF.

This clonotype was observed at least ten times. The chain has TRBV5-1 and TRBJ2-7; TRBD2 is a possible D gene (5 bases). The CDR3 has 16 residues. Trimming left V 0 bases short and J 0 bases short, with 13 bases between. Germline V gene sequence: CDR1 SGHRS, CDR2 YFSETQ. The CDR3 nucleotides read TGCGCCAGCAGCTTGGAGGTCGGCGGGTTCTCCTACGAGCAGTACTTC. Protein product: CASSLEVGGFSYEQYF.

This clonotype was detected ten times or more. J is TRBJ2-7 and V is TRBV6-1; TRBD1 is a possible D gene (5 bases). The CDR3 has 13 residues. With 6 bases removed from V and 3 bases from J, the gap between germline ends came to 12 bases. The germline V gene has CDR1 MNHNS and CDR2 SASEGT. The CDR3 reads CASSYSTDYEQYF. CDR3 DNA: TGTGCCAGCAGCTATTCGACAGACTACGAGCAGTACTTC.

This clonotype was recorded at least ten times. The CDR3 is CASSAGTGELFF. DNA for the CDR3: TGTGCCAGCAGTGCTGGGACCGGGGAGCTGTTTTTT. The chain combines TRBV2 with TRBJ2-2; no firm D call. The CDR3 runs to 12 residues. Trimming left V 4 bases short and J 5 bases short, with 5 bases between. The germline V gene has CDR1 SNHLY and CDR2 FYNNEI. Full variable domain (rest looked up from reference TRBV2 and TRBJ2-2): EPEVTQTPSHQVTQMGQEVILRCVPISNHLYFYWYRQILGQKVEFLVSFYNNEISEKSEIFDDQFSVERPDGSNFTLKIRSTKLEDSAMYFCASSAGTGELFFGEGSRLTVL.

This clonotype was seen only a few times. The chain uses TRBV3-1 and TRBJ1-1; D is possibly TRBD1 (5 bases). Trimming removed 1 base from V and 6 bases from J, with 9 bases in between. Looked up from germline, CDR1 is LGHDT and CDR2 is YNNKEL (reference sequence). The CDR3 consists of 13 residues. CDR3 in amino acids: CASSQGGGAEAFF. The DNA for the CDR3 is TGTGCCAGCAGCCAAGGGGGGGGGGCTGAAGCTTTCTTT.

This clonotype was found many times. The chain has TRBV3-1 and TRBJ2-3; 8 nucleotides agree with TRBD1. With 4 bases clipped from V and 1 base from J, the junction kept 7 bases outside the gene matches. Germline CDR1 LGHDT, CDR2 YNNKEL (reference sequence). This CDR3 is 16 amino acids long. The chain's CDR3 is CASSPSDRVGTDTQYF. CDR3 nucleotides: TGTGCCAGCAGCCCCTCGGACAGGGTCGGCACAGATACGCAGTATTTT.

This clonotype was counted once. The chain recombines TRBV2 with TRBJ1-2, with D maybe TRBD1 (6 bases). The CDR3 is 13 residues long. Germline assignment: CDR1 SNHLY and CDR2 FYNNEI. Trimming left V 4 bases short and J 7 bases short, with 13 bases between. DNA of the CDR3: TGTGCCAGCAGTGCGGGGGGGGCGCGTGGCTACACCTTC. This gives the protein CASSAGGARGYTF. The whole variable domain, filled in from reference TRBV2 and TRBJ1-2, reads EPEVTQTPSHQVTQMGQEVILRCVPISNHLYFYWYRQILGQKVEFLVSFYNNEISEKSEIFDDQFSVERPDGSNFTLKIRSTKLEDSAMYFCASSAGGARGYTFGSGTRLTVV.

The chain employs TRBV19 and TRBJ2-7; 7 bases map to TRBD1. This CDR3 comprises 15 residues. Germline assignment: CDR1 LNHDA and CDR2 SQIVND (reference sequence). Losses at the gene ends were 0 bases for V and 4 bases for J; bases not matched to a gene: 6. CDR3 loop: CASSIDLGTAYEQYF. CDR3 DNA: TGTGCCAGTAGTATAGATCTCGGGACAGCGTACGAGCAGTACTTC.

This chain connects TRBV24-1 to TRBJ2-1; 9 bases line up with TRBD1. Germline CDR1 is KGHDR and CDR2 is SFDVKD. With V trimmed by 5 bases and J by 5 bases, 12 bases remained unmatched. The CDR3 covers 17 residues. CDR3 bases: TGTGCCACCAGTGGTCCCACAGGGGGCACTGGGAACAATGAGCAGTTCTTC. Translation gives CATSGPTGGTGNNEQFF.

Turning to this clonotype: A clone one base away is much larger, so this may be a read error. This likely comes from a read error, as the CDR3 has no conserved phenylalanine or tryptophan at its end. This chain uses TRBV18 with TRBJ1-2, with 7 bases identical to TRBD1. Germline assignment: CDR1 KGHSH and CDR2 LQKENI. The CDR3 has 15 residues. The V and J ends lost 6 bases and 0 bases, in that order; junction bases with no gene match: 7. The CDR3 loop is CASSPDRATNYGYTL. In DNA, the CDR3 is TGTGCCAGCTCGCCCGACAGGGCTACTAACTATGGCTACACCCTC.

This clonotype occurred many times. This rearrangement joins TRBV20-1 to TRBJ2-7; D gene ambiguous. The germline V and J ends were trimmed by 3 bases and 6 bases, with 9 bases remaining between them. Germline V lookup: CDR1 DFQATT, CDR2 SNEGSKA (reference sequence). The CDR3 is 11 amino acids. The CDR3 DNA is TGCAGTGCTAGTCCCCACTTCGAGCAGTACTTC. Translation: CSASPHFEQYF.

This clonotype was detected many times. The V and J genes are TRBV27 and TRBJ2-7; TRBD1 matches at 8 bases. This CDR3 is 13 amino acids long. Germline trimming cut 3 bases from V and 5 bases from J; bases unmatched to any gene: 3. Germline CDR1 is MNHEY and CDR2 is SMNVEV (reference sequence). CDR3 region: CASSLNRGNEQYF. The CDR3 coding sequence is TGTGCCAGCAGTTTGAACAGGGGGAACGAGCAGTACTTC.

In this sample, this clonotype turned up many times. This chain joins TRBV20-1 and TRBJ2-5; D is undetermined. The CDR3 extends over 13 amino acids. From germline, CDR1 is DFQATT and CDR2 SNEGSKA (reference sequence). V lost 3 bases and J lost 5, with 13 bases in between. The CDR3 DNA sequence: TGCAGTGCTAGTGGCTACCTCCCCGAGACCCAGTACTTC. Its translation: CSASGYLPETQYF.

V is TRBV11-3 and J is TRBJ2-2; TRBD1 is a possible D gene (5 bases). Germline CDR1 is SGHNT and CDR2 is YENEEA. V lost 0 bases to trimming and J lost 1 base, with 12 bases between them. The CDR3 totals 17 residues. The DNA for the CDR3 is TGTGCCAGCAGCTTAGAATATAAGGGGCTGAACACCGGGGAGCTGTTTTTT. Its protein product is CASSLEYKGLNTGELFF. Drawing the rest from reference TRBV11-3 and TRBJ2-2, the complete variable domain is EAGVVQSPRYKIIEKKQPVAFWCNPISGHNTLYWYLQNLGQGPELLIRYENEEAVDDSQLPKDRFSAERLKGVDSTLKIQPAELGDSAVYLCASSLEYKGLNTGELFFGEGSRLTVL.

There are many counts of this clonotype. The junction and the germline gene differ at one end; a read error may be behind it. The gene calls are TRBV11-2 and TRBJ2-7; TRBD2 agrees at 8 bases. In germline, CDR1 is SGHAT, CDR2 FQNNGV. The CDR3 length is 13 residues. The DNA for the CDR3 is TGTGCCAGCAGCTTAGATCCCCGGGGGGGAATCAACTTC. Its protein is CASSLDPRGGINF.

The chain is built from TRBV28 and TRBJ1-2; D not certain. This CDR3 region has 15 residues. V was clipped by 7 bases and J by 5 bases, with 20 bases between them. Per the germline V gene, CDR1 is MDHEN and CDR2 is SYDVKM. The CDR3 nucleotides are TGTGCCAGCATTCCCGGTGGGGTGAGCGGATATGGCTACACCTTC. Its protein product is CASIPGGVSGYGYTF.

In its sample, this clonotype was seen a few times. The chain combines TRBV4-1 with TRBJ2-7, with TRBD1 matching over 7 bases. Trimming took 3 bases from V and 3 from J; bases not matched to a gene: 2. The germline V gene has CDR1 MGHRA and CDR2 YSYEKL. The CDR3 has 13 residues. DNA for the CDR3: TGCGCCAGCAGCCACGGACAGGACTACGAGCAGTACTTC. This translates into CASSHGQDYEQYF.

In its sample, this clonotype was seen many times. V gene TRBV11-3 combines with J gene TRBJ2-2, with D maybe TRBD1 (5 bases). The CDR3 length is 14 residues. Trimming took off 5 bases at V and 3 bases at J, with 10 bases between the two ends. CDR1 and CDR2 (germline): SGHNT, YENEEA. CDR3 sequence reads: CASSPGQYTGELFF. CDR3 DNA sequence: TGTGCCAGCAGCCCCGGACAATACACCGGGGAGCTGTTTTTT.

The CDR3 reads CASSERPGGVNEKLFF. DNA of the CDR3: TGTGCCAGCAGCGAAAGACCAGGGGGTGTTAATGAAAAACTGTTTTTT. This chain uses TRBV9 with TRBJ1-4; 7 nucleotides align to TRBD1. The V segment lost 3 bases and the J segment 4 bases; nucleotides outside the gene matches: 9. The CDR3 runs 16 residues. CDR1 is SGDLS and CDR2 is YYNGEE in the germline V gene.

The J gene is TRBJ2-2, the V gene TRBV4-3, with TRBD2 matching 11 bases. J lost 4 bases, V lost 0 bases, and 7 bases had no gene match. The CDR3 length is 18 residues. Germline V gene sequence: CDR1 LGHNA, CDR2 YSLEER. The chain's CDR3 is CASSQDAGLAGGTGELFF. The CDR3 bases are TGCGCCAGCAGCCAAGATGCGGGCCTAGCGGGGGGCACCGGGGAGCTGTTTTTT.

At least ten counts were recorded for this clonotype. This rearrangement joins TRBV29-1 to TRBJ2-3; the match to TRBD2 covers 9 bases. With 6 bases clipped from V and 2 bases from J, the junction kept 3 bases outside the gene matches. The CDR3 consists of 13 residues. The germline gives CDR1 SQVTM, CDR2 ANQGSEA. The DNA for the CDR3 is TGCAGCGTGACTAGCGGATTCACAGATACGCAGTATTTT. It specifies CSVTSGFTDTQYF.

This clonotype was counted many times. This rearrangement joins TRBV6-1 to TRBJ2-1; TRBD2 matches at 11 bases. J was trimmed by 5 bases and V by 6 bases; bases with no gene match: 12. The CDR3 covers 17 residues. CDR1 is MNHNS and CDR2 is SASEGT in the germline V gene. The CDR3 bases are TGTGCCAGCAGCCTGGAACCCTCGGGACTAGCGGACAATGAGCAGTTCTTC. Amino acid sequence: CASSLEPSGLADNEQFF.

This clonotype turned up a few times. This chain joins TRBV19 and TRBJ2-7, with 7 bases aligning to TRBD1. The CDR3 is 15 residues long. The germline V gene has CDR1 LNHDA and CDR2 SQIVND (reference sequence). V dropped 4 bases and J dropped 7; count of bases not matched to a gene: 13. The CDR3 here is CASSRPKGQPPEQYF. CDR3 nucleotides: TGTGCCAGTAGTAGGCCCAAGGGACAGCCACCGGAGCAGTACTTC.